A selection of T cell receptor beta chains follows, all from one sample in a study of identical twins. Using its own MiXCR run on the 5' RACE reads, TCRdb lists one record per CDR3 protein. The table lists 1.5 million to 2 million distinct CDR3 sequences, about 32% of them singletons, with approximately 0.25% in the top ten. Sequencing input: cord blood. These receptors were obtained from a newborn girl in good health. CDR3s include the opening cysteine and the closing phenylalanine or tryptophan. The D gene is left open where the match is weak. A row's size may be missing; if present it is once, few, many or a size class.

v_gene: TRBV4-1; d_gene: .; abundance: .; j_gene: TRBJ2-1; CDR3nt: TGCGCCAGCAGCCAAGTTTCAATAGGGCGGTCTCGGGATGAGCAGTTCTTC; CDR3aa: CASSQVSIGRSRDEQFF
v_gene: TRBV20-1; d_gene: TRBD1; abundance: .; j_gene: TRBJ1-3; CDR3nt: TGCAGTGCCGAGAGGACAGGGAGAAACACCATATATTTT; CDR3aa: CSAERTGRNTIYF
v_gene: TRBV9; d_gene: .; abundance: .; j_gene: TRBJ2-2; CDR3nt: TGTGCCAGCAGCGCGGGGAGAAACGGGGAGCTGTTTTTT; CDR3aa: CASSAGRNGELFF
v_gene: TRBV20-1; d_gene: .; abundance: few; j_gene: TRBJ2-7; CDR3nt: TGCAGTTCCGGGCGACTGAGGGGAAACGAGCAGTACTTC; CDR3aa: CSSGRLRGNEQYF
v_gene: TRBV5-1; d_gene: TRBD1; abundance: .; j_gene: TRBJ1-6; CDR3nt: TGCGCTAGCAGCTTGGTCCCCGGGACAGAGAATAATTCACCCCTCCACTTT; CDR3aa: CASSLVPGTENNSPLHF
v_gene: TRBV5-1; d_gene: TRBD2; abundance: .; j_gene: TRBJ2-7; CDR3nt: TGCGCCAGCAGCTTGAGACTAGCGGGGGACAGCTCCTACAATGAGCAGTACTTC; CDR3aa: CASSLRLAGDSSYNEQYF
v_gene: TRBV16; d_gene: .; abundance: .; j_gene: TRBJ1-5; CDR3nt: TGTGCCAGCAGCCAAAGGGTAAATCAGCCCCAGCATTTT; CDR3aa: CASSQRVNQPQHF
v_gene: TRBV7-2; d_gene: .; abundance: .; j_gene: TRBJ1-6; CDR3nt: TGTGCCAGCAGCTTAGCGGGGGGGAGGTATGATTCACCCCTCCACTTT; CDR3aa: CASSLAGGRYDSPLHF
v_gene: TRBV10-3; d_gene: TRBD1; abundance: .; j_gene: TRBJ1-1; CDR3nt: TGTGCCATCAGTGAGGGCCCACAGGGGTGGGCCACTGAAGCTTTCTTT; CDR3aa: CAISEGPQGWATEAFF
v_gene: TRBV3-1; d_gene: TRBD2; abundance: few; j_gene: TRBJ2-1; CDR3nt: TGTGCCAGCAGCCAGACTAGCGCCGAGCAGTTCTTC; CDR3aa: CASSQTSAEQFF
v_gene: TRBV4-1; d_gene: .; abundance: .; j_gene: TRBJ2-1; CDR3nt: TGCGCCAGCAGCCCCATCTGGGGGGCCTACAATGAGCAGTTCTTC; CDR3aa: CASSPIWGAYNEQFF
v_gene: TRBV14; d_gene: .; abundance: .; j_gene: TRBJ1-2; CDR3nt: TGTGCCAGCAGCCAAGAAAGAACCTCCTTCTATGGCTACACCTTC; CDR3aa: CASSQERTSFYGYTF
v_gene: TRBV5-6; d_gene: .; abundance: .; j_gene: TRBJ1-1; CDR3nt: TGTGCCAGCAGTTCAAGGACTGGCACTGAAGCTTTCTTT; CDR3aa: CASSSRTGTEAFF
v_gene: TRBV7-6; d_gene: .; abundance: .; j_gene: TRBJ2-4; CDR3nt: TGTGCCAGCAGCTTAGGGACAAAGCAGTACTTC; CDR3aa: CASSLGTKQYF
v_gene: TRBV20-1; d_gene: TRBD2; abundance: few; j_gene: TRBJ2-7; CDR3nt: TGCAGTGCTAGTGTGATAGCGGGAGCCTACGAGCAGTACTTC; CDR3aa: CSASVIAGAYEQYF
v_gene: TRBV12-5; d_gene: TRBD2; abundance: few; j_gene: TRBJ2-3; CDR3nt: TGTGCTAGTGGCCCTCGACTAGCGGGAAGCACAGATACGCAGTATTTT; CDR3aa: CASGPRLAGSTDTQYF
v_gene: TRBV7-2; d_gene: TRBD2; abundance: few; j_gene: TRBJ2-3; CDR3nt: TGTGCCAGCAGCTTCAATCGACTCGTGGGGGGGAGGTTCACAGATACGCAGTATTTT; CDR3aa: CASSFNRLVGGRFTDTQYF
v_gene: TRBV28; d_gene: .; abundance: .; j_gene: TRBJ2-7; CDR3nt: TGTGCCAGCAGTTTATCGCGAGCCCCATGGGGATTGGACTACGAGCAGTACTTC; CDR3aa: CASSLSRAPWGLDYEQYF
v_gene: TRBV20-1; d_gene: .; abundance: many; j_gene: TRBJ2-3; CDR3nt: TGCAGTGTTTTGCTAAGCGGAGGGCGGAGCACAGATACGCAGTATTTT; CDR3aa: CSVLLSGGRSTDTQYF
v_gene: TRBV5-1; d_gene: .; abundance: few; j_gene: TRBJ2-7; CDR3nt: TGCGCCAGCAGCTTGGAATCTAGTTATATTTACGAGCAGTACTTC; CDR3aa: CASSLESSYIYEQYF
v_gene: TRBV3-1; d_gene: .; abundance: few; j_gene: TRBJ2-1; CDR3nt: TGTGCCAGCAGCTCCGACAGAGAGTTCTACAATGAGCAGTTCTTC; CDR3aa: CASSSDREFYNEQFF
v_gene: TRBV3-1; d_gene: .; abundance: few; j_gene: TRBJ1-3; CDR3nt: TGTGCCAGCAGCCAAGAATTGCGGGCCTCTGGAAACACCATATATTTT; CDR3aa: CASSQELRASGNTIYF
v_gene: TRBV7-9; d_gene: .; abundance: many; j_gene: TRBJ1-2; CDR3nt: TGTGCCAGCAGCTTACAAAATAACTATGGCTACACCTTC; CDR3aa: CASSLQNNYGYTF
v_gene: TRBV7-2; d_gene: .; abundance: many; j_gene: TRBJ1-2; CDR3nt: TGTGCCAGCAGCTTAGCGGCCAGGGACTATGGCTACACCTTC; CDR3aa: CASSLAARDYGYTF
v_gene: TRBV7-8; d_gene: TRBD2; abundance: .; j_gene: TRBJ2-5; CDR3nt: TGTGCCAGCAGCTCGGTCATAGCGGGAGAGACCCAGTACTTC; CDR3aa: CASSSVIAGETQYF
v_gene: TRBV20-1; d_gene: .; abundance: .; j_gene: TRBJ1-5; CDR3nt: TGCAGTGCTCCACCGCAGGGTCAGCCCCAGCATTTT; CDR3aa: CSAPPQGQPQHF
v_gene: TRBV7-2; d_gene: .; abundance: .; j_gene: TRBJ2-3; CDR3nt: TGTGCCAGCAGCCTGGGGATTTACACAGATACGCGGTATTTT; CDR3aa: CASSLGIYTDTRYF
v_gene: TRBV25-1; d_gene: TRBD1; abundance: .; j_gene: TRBJ2-1; CDR3nt: TGTGCCAGCAGTGAACCTTGGACAGGGGGCAATGAGCAGTTCTTC; CDR3aa: CASSEPWTGGNEQFF
v_gene: TRBV27; d_gene: .; abundance: few; j_gene: TRBJ2-7; CDR3nt: TGCACCAGCACCAAACCGGTGGGACCCGTCCGAAGCTCCTACGAGCAGTACTTC; CDR3aa: CTSTKPVGPVRSSYEQYF
v_gene: TRBV5-1; d_gene: .; abundance: .; j_gene: TRBJ2-7; CDR3nt: TGCGCCAGCAGTTCGGACAGCCCACCCTACGAGCAGTACTTC; CDR3aa: CASSSDSPPYEQYF
v_gene: TRBV7-2; d_gene: .; abundance: .; j_gene: TRBJ1-2; CDR3nt: TGTGCCAGCAGCTCGATATTAGGGGACTATGGCTACACCTTC; CDR3aa: CASSSILGDYGYTF
v_gene: TRBV11-2; d_gene: TRBD2; abundance: many; j_gene: TRBJ2-3; CDR3nt: TGTGCCAGCAGCTTATCTAGCGGGAACTCAGATACGCAGTATTTT; CDR3aa: CASSLSSGNSDTQYF
v_gene: TRBV6-5; d_gene: TRBD2; abundance: .; j_gene: TRBJ2-1; CDR3nt: TGTGCCAGCAGTTCCAACCTAGCGGGAGGGATGAGCTCCTACAATGAGCAGTTCTTC; CDR3aa: CASSSNLAGGMSSYNEQFF
v_gene: TRBV14; d_gene: TRBD1; abundance: .; j_gene: TRBJ2-3; CDR3nt: TGTGCCAGCAGCAGACAGACAGGGAGCACAGATACGCAGTATTTT; CDR3aa: CASSRQTGSTDTQYF
v_gene: TRBV20-1; d_gene: .; abundance: .; j_gene: TRBJ1-4; CDR3nt: TGCAGTGCTGGTACAGGGCCAACTAATGAAAAACTGTTTTTT; CDR3aa: CSAGTGPTNEKLFF
v_gene: TRBV12-5; d_gene: .; abundance: .; j_gene: TRBJ2-1; CDR3nt: TGTGCTAGTGGTTTGGACGGGAGTTTAGAGACCCAGTTCTTC; CDR3aa: CASGLDGSLETQFF
v_gene: TRBV7-9; d_gene: .; abundance: few; j_gene: TRBJ2-7; CDR3nt: TGTGCCAGCAGCTCGTCGGCAGGGGCCCTCTCCTACGAGCAGTACTTC; CDR3aa: CASSSSAGALSYEQYF
v_gene: TRBV12-3/TRBV12-4; d_gene: TRBD1; abundance: .; j_gene: TRBJ1-1; CDR3nt: TGTGCCATCAGTCCCTACAGGGGAGCGAACACTGAAGCTTTCTTT; CDR3aa: CAISPYRGANTEAFF
v_gene: TRBV10-3; d_gene: TRBD1; abundance: .; j_gene: TRBJ2-1; CDR3nt: TGTGCCACAAAGACAGGGAAGGGTTTACCTGAGCAGTTCTTC; CDR3aa: CATKTGKGLPEQFF
v_gene: TRBV3-1; d_gene: TRBD1; abundance: few; j_gene: TRBJ1-2; CDR3nt: TGTGCCAGCAGCCAGTTACAGGGGGAAGGTGGCTACACCTTC; CDR3aa: CASSQLQGEGGYTF
v_gene: TRBV5-1; d_gene: TRBD1; abundance: .; j_gene: TRBJ1-1; CDR3nt: TGCGCCAGCAACTCCCGGCAGGGGGCTGGGGACACTGAAGCTTTCTTT; CDR3aa: CASNSRQGAGDTEAFF
v_gene: TRBV4-1; d_gene: .; abundance: .; j_gene: TRBJ2-3; CDR3nt: TGCGCCAGCAGCCAAGTATTTGATACGCAGTATTTT; CDR3aa: CASSQVFDTQYF
v_gene: TRBV20-1; d_gene: TRBD1; abundance: .; j_gene: TRBJ2-7; CDR3nt: TGCAGTGCTAACCGGATACAGGGGCCCTACGAGCAGTACTTC; CDR3aa: CSANRIQGPYEQYF